This TCR beta chain emerged from a study of T-cell reconstitution after alpha-beta-depleted transplantation in children. The CDR3 consists of 15 residues. Trimming cost V 3 bases and J 7 bases, with 18 bases left between them. Looked up from germline, CDR1 is MGHRA and CDR2 is YSYEKL. TCRbeta library preparation incorporated unique molecular identifiers. One entry per CDR3 protein, called by TCRdb with MiXCR from the PCR reads. The sample shows 150,000 to 200,000 distinct CDR3 sequences, about 14% of them seen only once. This clonotype came up many times. The J gene is TRBJ1-1, the V gene TRBV4-1, with TRBD1 as a possible D gene (5 bases). This TCR derives from a human donor who donated a stem cell graft to a child with acute lymphoblastic leukemia. Specimen: PBMCs from the stem cell graft donor, collected from the stem cell graft. In DNA form, the CDR3 reads TGCGCCAGCAGCCACAAGCAGGGAGGCGACTTTGAAGCTTTCTTT. Translating gives CASSHKQGGDFEAFF.